This TCR beta chain emerged from a study of shared clonotypes between healthy human individuals. Study findings and constraints: Sampling covered nothing but blood. Tissue TCR repertoires likely differ from those found in blood. Limitation of the genetic and exposure-history diversity represented came from the few donors. Among donors, sharing of clonotypes was expected to be affected by sequencing depth.

The table lists this clone with a count of one. Its target is unknown. Trimming cost V 11 bases and J 7 bases; bases outside gene matches: 7. This CDR3 is built from 13 residues. Looked up from germline, CDR1 is MNHNS and CDR2 is SASEGT. Data came from immunoSEQ multiplex PCR; TCRdb stores just in-frame clones and leaves some out. The table shows roughly 1,000,000 clones, with about 80% occurring only once. The study separated CD4+ cells into CD45RA+ naive and CD45RA-negative memory subsets. The sequence derives from a young man in good health. Some clones in this sample may be carry-over from other donors' samples. This chain links TRBV6-1 with TRBJ1-5; 11 positions match TRBD1. Sample: memory CD4+ T cells from PBMCs. The subset denotes: CD45RA-negative fraction. Written as DNA, the CDR3 is TGTGCCTATGGACAGGGGGCGAGCCAGCCCCAGCATTTT. This gives the protein CAYGQGASQPQHF.